This is a list of T cell receptor beta chains from one sample in a study of shared clonotypes between healthy human individuals. TCRdb's copy holds only in-frame clones and misses some; the assay was immunoSEQ multiplex PCR. The table includes over a million clones, 75% detected once. The sample comprised memory CD4+ T cells sorted from blood. The source is a man aged 18 to 30 in good health. Both conserved end residues are part of each CDR3. A D gene is named only where the DNA matches it firmly. Clone size appears in some rows only: once, few, many, or a class for an expanded clone.

V gene: TRBV6-1
clone size: few
D gene: TRBD1
J gene: TRBJ1-1
CDR3 protein: CASGTGWGENTEAFF
CDR3 DNA: TGTGCCAGCGGGACAGGGTGGGGGGAGAACACTGAAGCTTTCTTT

V gene: TRBV5-1
clone size: NA
D gene: NA
J gene: TRBJ1-3
CDR3 protein: CASSASATGNTIYF
CDR3 DNA: TGCGCCAGCAGCGCCTCGGCAACTGGAAACACCATATATTTT

V gene: TRBV7-3
clone size: NA
D gene: TRBD2
J gene: TRBJ2-3
CDR3 protein: CASSPGLAVTDTQYF
CDR3 DNA: TGTGCCAGCAGCCCGGGACTAGCCGTCACAGATACGCAGTATTTT

V gene: TRBV4-1
clone size: NA
D gene: NA
J gene: TRBJ2-7
CDR3 protein: CASSQDGLSYEQYF
CDR3 DNA: TGCGCCAGCAGCCAAGATGGGCTCAGCTACGAGCAGTACTTC

V gene: TRBV18
clone size: NA
D gene: NA
J gene: TRBJ1-5
CDR3 protein: CASSQGSDQPQHF
CDR3 DNA: TGTGCCAGCTCTCAAGGGTCAGATCAGCCCCAGCATTTT

V gene: TRBV6-5
clone size: few
D gene: TRBD1
J gene: TRBJ1-4
CDR3 protein: CASRRQGAGEKLFF
CDR3 DNA: TGTGCCAGCAGAAGACAGGGGGCAGGTGAAAAACTGTTTTTT

V gene: TRBV5-6
clone size: NA
D gene: TRBD2
J gene: TRBJ2-5
CDR3 protein: CASSLAALGLAGETQYF
CDR3 DNA: TGTGCCAGCAGCTTGGCCGCCCTCGGACTAGCGGGGGAGACCCAGTACTTC

V gene: TRBV4-1
clone size: NA
D gene: NA
J gene: TRBJ1-1
CDR3 protein: CASSPRLPLLNTEAFF
CDR3 DNA: TGCGCCAGCAGCCCTCGCTTGCCTCTTTTGAACACTGAAGCTTTCTTT

V gene: TRBV19
clone size: NA
D gene: NA
J gene: TRBJ2-7
CDR3 protein: CASRGRLDEQYF
CDR3 DNA: TGTGCCAGTAGGGGCAGGTTAGACGAGCAGTACTTC

V gene: TRBV14
clone size: NA
D gene: NA
J gene: TRBJ2-1
CDR3 protein: CASSQTLLSSYNEQFF
CDR3 DNA: TGTGCCAGCAGCCAAACCCTACTGAGCTCCTACAATGAGCAGTTCTTC

V gene: TRBV2
clone size: NA
D gene: NA
J gene: TRBJ1-2
CDR3 protein: CASSARGAVGGYTF
CDR3 DNA: TGTGCCAGCAGTGCCAGGGGCGCGGTGGGGGGCTACACCTTC